This T cell receptor beta chain was recovered during a study of identical twins. TCRdb used MiXCR to reprocess the 5' RACE reads, holding one entry per CDR3 protein. The data show about 530,000 distinct CDR3 sequences, 20% to 25% seen once. Only a few counts were recorded for this clonotype. The CDR3 loop spans 16 amino acids. CDR1 is SEHNR, CDR2 FQNEAQ, per germline (reference sequence). V was cut by 3 bases and J by 0 bases, with 12 bases left in between. This sample also appeared in a second study, on yellow fever vaccine responses in identical twins.

The chain links TRBV7-9 to TRBJ2-1; the D is unclear. The material sequenced was CD4+ T cells sorted from blood. The TCR was taken from a woman aged 18-35 years in good health. The CDR3 loop reads CASSFGFLSSYNEQFF. CDR3 coding DNA: TGTGCCAGCAGCTTCGGGTTTTTGAGCTCCTACAATGAGCAGTTCTTC.